Detailed here is one T cell receptor beta chain. The target antigen is unknown. V shed 5 bases and J shed 3 bases, with 7 bases lying between them. In germline, CDR1 is DFQATT, CDR2 SNEGSKA (reference sequence). The CDR3 covers 11 residues. This sample is drawn from a study of cytomegalovirus exposure and HLA in healthy donors. Study conclusions and caveats: Investigators reported fewer than 200 TCR beta chains as tied to cytomegalovirus. Most TCR sequences were uncommon, yet certain public TCRs appeared in many donors. It was reportedly the case that the classifier diagnosed cytomegalovirus status with high specificity and sensitivity.

The repertoire was sequenced with immunoSEQ multiplex PCR; TCRdb's copy has only in-frame clones and lacks some. The sample lists approximately 70,000 clones; 94% were seen once. Material: PBMCs. The chain is built from TRBV20-1 and TRBJ1-2; D not resolved. This receptor was obtained from a woman between 18 and 29 years old in good health and CMV-seropositive. As DNA, the CDR3 is TGCAGTGCTCCCCGCGACTATGGCTACACCTTC. This gives the protein CSAPRDYGYTF.